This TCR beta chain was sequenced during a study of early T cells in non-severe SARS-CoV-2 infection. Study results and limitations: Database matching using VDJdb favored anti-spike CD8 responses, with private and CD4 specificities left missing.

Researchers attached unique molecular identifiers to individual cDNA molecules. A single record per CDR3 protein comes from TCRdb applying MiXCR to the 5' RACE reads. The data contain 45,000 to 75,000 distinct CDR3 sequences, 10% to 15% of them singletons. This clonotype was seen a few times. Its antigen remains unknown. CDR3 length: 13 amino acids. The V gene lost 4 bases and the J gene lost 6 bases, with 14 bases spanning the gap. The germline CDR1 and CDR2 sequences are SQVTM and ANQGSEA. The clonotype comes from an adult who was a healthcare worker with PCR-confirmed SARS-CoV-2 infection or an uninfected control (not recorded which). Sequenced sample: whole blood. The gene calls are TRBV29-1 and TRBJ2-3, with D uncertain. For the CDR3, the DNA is TGCAGCGTTGGAGACCCGAGCAGGGATACGCAGTATTTT. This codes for CSVGDPSRDTQYF.